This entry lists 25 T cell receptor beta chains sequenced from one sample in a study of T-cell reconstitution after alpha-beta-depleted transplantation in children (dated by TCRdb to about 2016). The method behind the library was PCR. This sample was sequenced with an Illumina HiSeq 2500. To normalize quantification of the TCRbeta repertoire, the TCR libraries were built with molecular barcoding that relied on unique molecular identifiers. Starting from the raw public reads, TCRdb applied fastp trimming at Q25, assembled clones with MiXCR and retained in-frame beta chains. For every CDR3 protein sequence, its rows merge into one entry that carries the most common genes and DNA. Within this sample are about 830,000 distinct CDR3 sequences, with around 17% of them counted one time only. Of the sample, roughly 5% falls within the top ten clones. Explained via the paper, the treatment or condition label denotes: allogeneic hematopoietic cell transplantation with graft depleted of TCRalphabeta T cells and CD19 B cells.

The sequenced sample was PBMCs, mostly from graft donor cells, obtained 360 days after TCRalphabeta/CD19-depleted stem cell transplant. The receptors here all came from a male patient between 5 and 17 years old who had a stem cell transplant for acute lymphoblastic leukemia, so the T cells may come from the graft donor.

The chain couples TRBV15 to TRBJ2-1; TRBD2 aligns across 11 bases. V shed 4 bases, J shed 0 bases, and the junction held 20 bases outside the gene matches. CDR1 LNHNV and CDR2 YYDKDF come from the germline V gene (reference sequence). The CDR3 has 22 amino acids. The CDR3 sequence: CATSTPTSGLAERDSSYNEQFF. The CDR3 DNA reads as TGTGCCACCAGCACGCCGACCTCGGGACTAGCGGAGAGGGATAGCTCCTACAATGAGCAGTTCTTC.

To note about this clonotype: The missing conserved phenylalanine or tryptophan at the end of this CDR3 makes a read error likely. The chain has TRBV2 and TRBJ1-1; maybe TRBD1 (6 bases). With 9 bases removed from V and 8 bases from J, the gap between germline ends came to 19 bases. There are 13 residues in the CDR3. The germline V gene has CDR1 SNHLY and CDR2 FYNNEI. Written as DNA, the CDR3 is TGTGCCAGTTGCAGGGGCCAGAAATCCGAAGCTTTCGTT. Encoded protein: CASCRGQKSEAFV.

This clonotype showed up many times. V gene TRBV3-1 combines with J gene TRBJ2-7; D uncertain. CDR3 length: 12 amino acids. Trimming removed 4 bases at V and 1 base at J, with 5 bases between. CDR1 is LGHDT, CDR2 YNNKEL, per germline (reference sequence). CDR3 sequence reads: CASSRKSYEQYF. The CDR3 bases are TGTGCCAGCAGCCGGAAGTCCTACGAGCAGTACTTC.

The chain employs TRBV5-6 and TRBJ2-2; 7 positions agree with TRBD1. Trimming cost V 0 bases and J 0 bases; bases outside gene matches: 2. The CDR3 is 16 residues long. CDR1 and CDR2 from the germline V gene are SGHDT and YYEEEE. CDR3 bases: TGTGCCAGCAGCTTGGGGACAGGTCCGAACACCGGGGAGCTGTTTTTT. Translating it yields CASSLGTGPNTGELFF.

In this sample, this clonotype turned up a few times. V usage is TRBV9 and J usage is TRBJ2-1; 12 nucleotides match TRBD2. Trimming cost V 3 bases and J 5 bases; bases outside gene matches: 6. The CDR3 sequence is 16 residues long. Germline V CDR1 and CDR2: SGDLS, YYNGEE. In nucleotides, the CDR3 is TGTGCCAGCAGCGATCCGGGACTAGCGGGTCACAATGAGCAGTTCTTC. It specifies CASSDPGLAGHNEQFF.

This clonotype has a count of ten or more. The CDR3 nucleotides read TGTGCCATCAGTCTGGACAGTTCCTACGAGCAGTACTTC. Its translation is CAISLDSSYEQYF. The genes are TRBV10-3 and TRBJ2-7; D perhaps matches TRBD1 (6 bases). Germline V gene lookup returns CDR1 ENHRY and CDR2 SYGVKD. CDR3 length: 13 residues. The ends were cut back, 5 bases at V and 1 base at J, with 9 bases in the middle.

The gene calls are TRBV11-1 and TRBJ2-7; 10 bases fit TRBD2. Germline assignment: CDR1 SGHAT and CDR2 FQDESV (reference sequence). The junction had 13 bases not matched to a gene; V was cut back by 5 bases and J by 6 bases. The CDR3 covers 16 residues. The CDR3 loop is CASSPFGAGGRFEQYF. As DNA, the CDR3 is TGTGCCAGCAGCCCATTTGGAGCGGGAGGGCGGTTCGAGCAGTACTTC.

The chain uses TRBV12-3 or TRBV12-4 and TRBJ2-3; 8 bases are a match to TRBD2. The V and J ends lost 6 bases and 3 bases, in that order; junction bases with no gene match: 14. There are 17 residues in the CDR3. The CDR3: CASRPGLGAGGTDTQYF. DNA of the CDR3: TGTGCCAGCAGACCGGGTTTGGGGGCGGGAGGAACAGATACGCAGTATTTT.

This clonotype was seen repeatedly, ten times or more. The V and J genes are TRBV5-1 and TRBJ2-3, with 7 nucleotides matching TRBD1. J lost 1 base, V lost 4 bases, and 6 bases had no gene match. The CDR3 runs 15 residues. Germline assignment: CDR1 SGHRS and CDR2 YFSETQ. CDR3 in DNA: TGCGCCAGCAGCATCCGGGACAGACGCACAGATACGCAGTATTTT. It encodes CASSIRDRRTDTQYF.

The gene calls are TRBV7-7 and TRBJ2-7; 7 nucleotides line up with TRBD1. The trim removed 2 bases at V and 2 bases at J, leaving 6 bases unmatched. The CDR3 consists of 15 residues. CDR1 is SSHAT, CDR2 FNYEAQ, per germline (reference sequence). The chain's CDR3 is CASSLYRTGPYEQYF. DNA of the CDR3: TGTGCCAGCAGCTTATACCGGACAGGACCCTACGAGCAGTACTTC.

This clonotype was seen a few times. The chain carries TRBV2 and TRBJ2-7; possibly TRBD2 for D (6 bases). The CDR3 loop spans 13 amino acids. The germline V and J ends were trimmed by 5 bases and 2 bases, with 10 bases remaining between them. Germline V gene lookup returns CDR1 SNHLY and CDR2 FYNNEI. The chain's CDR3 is CASSRLVTYEQYF. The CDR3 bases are TGTGCCAGCAGTCGACTAGTTACCTACGAGCAGTACTTC.

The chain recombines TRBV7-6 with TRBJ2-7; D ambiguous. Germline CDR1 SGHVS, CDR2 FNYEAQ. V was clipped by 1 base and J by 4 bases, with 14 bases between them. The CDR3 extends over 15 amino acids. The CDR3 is CASSLGTRVSYEQYF. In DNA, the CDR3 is TGTGCCAGCAGCTTAGGTACCCGGGTCTCGTACGAGCAGTACTTC.

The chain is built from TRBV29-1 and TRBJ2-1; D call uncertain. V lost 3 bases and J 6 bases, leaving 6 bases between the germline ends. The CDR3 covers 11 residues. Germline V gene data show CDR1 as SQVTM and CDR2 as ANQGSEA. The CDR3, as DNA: TGCAGCGTTGAGTTACTCAATGAGCAGTTCTTC. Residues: CSVELLNEQFF.

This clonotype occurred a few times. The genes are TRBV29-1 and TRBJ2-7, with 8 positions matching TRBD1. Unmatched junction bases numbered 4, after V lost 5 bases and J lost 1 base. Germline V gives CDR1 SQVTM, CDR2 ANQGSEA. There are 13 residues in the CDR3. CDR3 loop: CSVSGGASYEQYF. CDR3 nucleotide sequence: TGCAGCGTTTCAGGGGGCGCTTCCTACGAGCAGTACTTC.

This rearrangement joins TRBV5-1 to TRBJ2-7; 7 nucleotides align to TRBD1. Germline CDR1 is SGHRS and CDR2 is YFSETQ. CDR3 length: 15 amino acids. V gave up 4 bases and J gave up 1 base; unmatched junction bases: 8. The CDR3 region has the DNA TGCGCCAGCAGCCCGGGACAGCCCTTTTCCTACGAGCAGTACTTC. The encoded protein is CASSPGQPFSYEQYF.

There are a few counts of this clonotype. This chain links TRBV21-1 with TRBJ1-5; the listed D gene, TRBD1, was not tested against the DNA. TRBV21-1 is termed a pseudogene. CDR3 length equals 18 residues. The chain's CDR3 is CASGKTGHDGNSNQPQHF. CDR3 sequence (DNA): TGTGCCAGCGGAAAAACGGGACACGATGGAAATAGCAATCAGCCCCAGCATTTT.

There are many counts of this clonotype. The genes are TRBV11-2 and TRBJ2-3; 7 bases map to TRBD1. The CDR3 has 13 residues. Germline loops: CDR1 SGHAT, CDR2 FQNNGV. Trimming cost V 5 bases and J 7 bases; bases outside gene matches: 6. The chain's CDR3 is CASSLDRAHTQYF. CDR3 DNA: TGTGCCAGCAGCCTCGACAGGGCTCATACGCAGTATTTT.

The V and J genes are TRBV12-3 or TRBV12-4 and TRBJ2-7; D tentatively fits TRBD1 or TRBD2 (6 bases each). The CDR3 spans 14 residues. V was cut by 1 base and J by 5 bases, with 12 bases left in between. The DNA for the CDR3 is TGTGCCAGCAGTTTAGGTGGGGGGCAGGACGAGCAGTACTTC. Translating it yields CASSLGGGQDEQYF.

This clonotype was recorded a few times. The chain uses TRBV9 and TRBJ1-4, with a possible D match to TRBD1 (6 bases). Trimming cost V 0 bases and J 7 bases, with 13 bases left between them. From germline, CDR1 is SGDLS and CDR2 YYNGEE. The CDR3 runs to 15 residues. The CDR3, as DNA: TGTGCCAGCAGCGTAGGAACAGGGTTGAGTGAAAAACTGTTTTTT. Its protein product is CASSVGTGLSEKLFF.

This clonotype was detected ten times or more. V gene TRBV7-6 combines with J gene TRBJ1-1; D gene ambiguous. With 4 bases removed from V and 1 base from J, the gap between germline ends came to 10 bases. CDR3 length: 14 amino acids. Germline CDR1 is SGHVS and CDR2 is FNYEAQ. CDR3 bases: TGTGCCAGCAGCTCGAGAGGCCAGAACACTGAAGCTTTCTTT. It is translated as CASSSRGQNTEAFF. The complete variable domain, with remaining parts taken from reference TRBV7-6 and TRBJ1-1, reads GAGVSQSPRYKVTKRGQDVALRCDPISGHVSLYWYRQALGQGPEFLTYFNYEAQQDKSGLPNDRFSAERPEGSISTLTIQRTEQRDSAMYRCASSSRGQNTEAFFGQGTRLTVV.

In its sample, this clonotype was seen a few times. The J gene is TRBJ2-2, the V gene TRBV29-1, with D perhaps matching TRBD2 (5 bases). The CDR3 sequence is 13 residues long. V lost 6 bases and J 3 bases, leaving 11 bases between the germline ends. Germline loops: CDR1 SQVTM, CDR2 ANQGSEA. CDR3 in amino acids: CSVRLGDTGELFF. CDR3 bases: TGCAGCGTGAGACTCGGGGACACCGGGGAGCTGTTTTTT.

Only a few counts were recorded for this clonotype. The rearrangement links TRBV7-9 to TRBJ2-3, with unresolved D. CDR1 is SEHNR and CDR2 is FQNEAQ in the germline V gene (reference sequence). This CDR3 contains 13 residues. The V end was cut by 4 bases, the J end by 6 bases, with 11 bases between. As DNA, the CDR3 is TGTGCCAGCAGCTACCACACGGGCGATACGCAGTATTTT. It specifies CASSYHTGDTQYF. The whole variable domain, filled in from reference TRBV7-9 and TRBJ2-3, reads DTGVSQNPRHKITKRGQNVTFRCDPISEHNRLYWYRQTLGQGPEFLTYFQNEAQLEKSRLLSDRFSAERPKGSFSTLEIQRTEQGDSAMYLCASSYHTGDTQYFGPGTRLTVL.

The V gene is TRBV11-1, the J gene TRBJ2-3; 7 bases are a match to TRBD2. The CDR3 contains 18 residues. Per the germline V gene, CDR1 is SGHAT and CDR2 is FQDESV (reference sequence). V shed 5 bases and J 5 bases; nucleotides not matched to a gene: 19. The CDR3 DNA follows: TGTGCCAGCAGCCCCACCGGAGGAGTAGCGGGTTTCGGAGATACGCAGTATTTT. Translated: CASSPTGGVAGFGDTQYF. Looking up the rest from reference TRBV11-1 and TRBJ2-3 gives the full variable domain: EAEVAQSPRYKITEKSQAVAFWCDPISGHATLYWYRQILGQGPELLVQFQDESVVDDSQLPKDRFSAERLKGVDSTLKIQPAELGDSAMYLCASSPTGGVAGFGDTQYFGPGTRLTVL.

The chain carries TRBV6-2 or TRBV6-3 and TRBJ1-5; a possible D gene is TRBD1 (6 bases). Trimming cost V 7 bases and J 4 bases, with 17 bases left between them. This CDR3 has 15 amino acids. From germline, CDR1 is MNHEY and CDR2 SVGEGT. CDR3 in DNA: TGTGCCAGCAAACCCCTCAGGGGCCGTAATCAGCCCCAGCATTTT. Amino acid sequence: CASKPLRGRNQPQHF.

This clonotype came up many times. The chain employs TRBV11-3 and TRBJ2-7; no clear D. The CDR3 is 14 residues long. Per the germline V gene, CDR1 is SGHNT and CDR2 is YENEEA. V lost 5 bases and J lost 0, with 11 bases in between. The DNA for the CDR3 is TGTGCCAGCAGCCAAGATTCGAGCTCCTACGAGCAGTACTTC. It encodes CASSQDSSSYEQYF.